This T cell receptor (beta chain) was recorded in a study of T cell responses to AZD1222 COVID-19 vaccine. Study context: Pooling covered second doses at about 4 or about 12 weeks. Findings of the study overall: Increased Spike-specific TCR breadth and depth were observed after two AZD1222 doses. In a largely white British group with more females than males, clonal diversity was possibly underestimated. Spike was spanned by vaccine-associated CD4 TCRs, which were dominant at 160-218 and 743-854.

Data came from immunoSEQ multiplex PCR; TCRdb stores just in-frame clones and leaves some out. The sample carries roughly 100,000 clones, less than 95% recorded once. On this clone itself: Its matching antigen is unknown.

The CDR3 spans 15 residues. With 5 bases clipped from V and 5 bases from J, the junction kept 9 bases outside the gene matches. The V gene's germline CDR1 is SNHLY and CDR2 FYNNEI. The clonotype comes from an adult in good health. The sequences come from peripheral blood, collected on day 0 of AZD1222 vaccination. This chain connects TRBV2 to TRBJ2-5, with TRBD2 identical over 9 bases. The CDR3 is CASSLERGALETQYF. Here the CDR3 DNA reads TGTGCCAGCAGTCTCGAGCGGGGGGCCCTGGAGACCCAGTACTTC.